The entry that follows covers one TCR beta chain sequence. Its specificity is not known. The data were taken from a study of T-cell reconstitution after alpha-beta-depleted transplantation in children. For TCRbeta, the library was prepared with unique molecular identifiers. One entry per CDR3 protein results from TCRdb running MiXCR on the PCR reads. The sample holds approximately 130,000 distinct CDR3 sequences, roughly 9.7% seen once. General study results and limits: Diversity and T-cell counts at one year after transplant derived mostly from new T cells.

Sample: PBMCs, mostly from graft donor cells, taken 180 days after TCRalphabeta/CD19-depleted stem cell transplant. The sequence was obtained from a girl under two years old who had a stem cell transplant for combined immunodeficiency, so the T cells may come from the graft donor.

CDR3 in amino acids: CASSLGGTSAAVGEQFF. The CDR3 DNA reads TGCGCCAGCAGCTTAGGTGGGACTAGCGCCGCTGTGGGTGAGCAGTTCTTC. The chain joins TRBV5-1 to TRBJ2-1, with 10 bases aligning to TRBD2. The CDR3 contains 17 residues. The V segment lost 2 bases and the J segment 9 bases; nucleotides outside the gene matches: 14. CDR1 and CDR2 (germline): SGHRS, YFSETQ.